This entry describes one TCR beta chain. Assay used: immunoSEQ multiplex PCR; TCRdb lists only in-frame clones, some missing. The table records 150,000 to 200,000 clones, 70% to 90% of them present only once. V was trimmed by 2 bases and J by 3 bases, leaving 4 bases between them. This CDR3 spans 12 amino acids. These data belong to a study of control samples from healthy donors and cancer patients. The sequencing sample was made of blood. This chain connects TRBV12-3 or TRBV12-4 to TRBJ2-5; no reliable D call. The TCR sequence derives from a man aged 18 to 30 in good health. CDR3 nucleotides: TGTGCCAGCAGTTTACGGGAAGAGACCCAGTACTTC. This codes for CASSLREETQYF.